This T cell receptor (beta chain) was identified in a study of T cell responses to AZD1222 COVID-19 vaccine. Assay used: immunoSEQ multiplex PCR; TCRdb lists only in-frame clones, some missing. The sample holds approximately 150,000 clones, more than 85% seen once. Timing groups of about 4 and about 12 weeks for second doses were pooled. Study results and caveats: Only 5 or 6 individuals given AZD1222 were seropositive at baseline. White British donors predominated, females outnumbered males, and clonal diversity was possibly underestimated.

On this clone: Its antigen is unidentified.

The source of this sequence is an adult who received the AZD1222 COVID-19 vaccine. This material consisted of peripheral blood, taken 28 days after the second AZD1222 dose.

This CDR3 reads CASSQDHEQYF. Written as DNA, the CDR3 is TGTGCCAGCAGCCAAGACCACGAGCAGTACTTC. The chain combines TRBV3-1 (or the pseudogene TRBV3-2) with TRBJ2-7; D not resolved. Germline CDR1 reads LGHDT; CDR2 reads YNNKEL (reference sequence). The CDR3 is made up of 11 amino acids. With 0 bases removed from V and 5 bases from J, the gap between germline ends came to 2 bases.